A selection of T cell receptor beta chains follows, all from one sample in a study of T cell changes during pregnancy in multiple sclerosis. Clones were sequenced by immunoSEQ multiplex PCR, and TCRdb holds only the in-frame ones, with some missing. The data show about 38,000 clones, with more than 85% seen just once and 12% held by the top ten. The sequencing used CD8+ T cells from peripheral blood mononuclear cells, collected after pregnancy. The receptor set was obtained from a female donor with multiple sclerosis, enrolled in a pregnancy study. Both conserved end residues are part of each CDR3. A D gene is named only where the DNA matches it firmly. Clone size is given for some rows only: seen once, a few or many times, or a class if the clone is expanded.

V gene: TRBV2; J gene: TRBJ1-2; D gene: TRBD1; clone size: -; CDR3 protein: CASSDRGREGYTF; CDR3 DNA: TGTGCCAGCAGCGACAGGGGGCGGGAGGGCTACACCTTC
V gene: TRBV27; J gene: TRBJ2-1; D gene: TRBD1; clone size: -; CDR3 protein: CASSYRGEYNEQFF; CDR3 DNA: TGTGCCAGCAGTTACAGGGGTGAATACAATGAGCAGTTCTTC
V gene: TRBV9; J gene: TRBJ1-1; D gene: -; clone size: -; CDR3 protein: CASSPIADTEAFF; CDR3 DNA: TGTGCCAGCAGCCCTATCGCGGACACTGAAGCTTTCTTT
V gene: TRBV29-1; J gene: TRBJ2-7; D gene: -; clone size: -; CDR3 protein: CSVEEEGGFEQYF; CDR3 DNA: TGCAGCGTTGAAGAGGAAGGAGGCTTCGAGCAGTACTTC
V gene: TRBV27; J gene: TRBJ1-2; D gene: -; clone size: -; CDR3 protein: CASSSTGANYGYTF; CDR3 DNA: TGTGCCAGCAGTTCCACAGGTGCTAACTATGGCTACACCTTC
V gene: TRBV9; J gene: TRBJ1-1; D gene: -; clone size: few; CDR3 protein: CASAGLNTEAFF; CDR3 DNA: TGTGCGTCCGCGGGGCTGAACACTGAAGCTTTCTTT
V gene: TRBV30; J gene: TRBJ1-1; D gene: -; clone size: once; CDR3 protein: CAWSVGAPNTEAFF; CDR3 DNA: TGTGCCTGGAGTGTGGGGGCCCCGAACACTGAAGCTTTCTTT
V gene: TRBV4-1; J gene: TRBJ1-2; D gene: TRBD1; clone size: -; CDR3 protein: CASSQVIIETGQNRYGYTF; CDR3 DNA: TGCGCCAGCAGCCAAGTTATTATAGAGACAGGGCAGAATCGCTATGGCTACACCTTC
V gene: TRBV15; J gene: TRBJ1-5; D gene: TRBD1; clone size: -; CDR3 protein: CATSRGRQGIPQPQHF; CDR3 DNA: TGTGCCACCAGCAGAGGTCGACAGGGGATTCCTCAGCCCCAGCATTTT
V gene: TRBV27; J gene: TRBJ1-5; D gene: -; clone size: -; CDR3 protein: CASSYSYSNQPQHF; CDR3 DNA: TGTGCCAGCAGTTACAGCTATAGCAATCAGCCCCAGCATTTT
V gene: TRBV29-1; J gene: TRBJ2-3; D gene: TRBD1; clone size: -; CDR3 protein: CSVGVRGRIADTQYF; CDR3 DNA: TGCAGCGTTGGGGTCAGGGGGCGGATCGCAGATACGCAGTATTTT
V gene: TRBV29-1; J gene: TRBJ1-1; D gene: TRBD1; clone size: few; CDR3 protein: CSVVDRGIEAFF; CDR3 DNA: TGCAGCGTTGTGGACAGGGGGATTGAAGCTTTCTTT
V gene: TRBV5-1; J gene: TRBJ1-4; D gene: -; clone size: -; CDR3 protein: CASSFRGQSTNEKLFF; CDR3 DNA: TGCGCCAGCAGCTTTCGCGGACAGTCAACTAATGAAAAACTGTTTTTT
V gene: TRBV28; J gene: TRBJ2-3; D gene: TRBD1; clone size: -; CDR3 protein: CASSLDLTGSDTQYF; CDR3 DNA: TGTGCCAGCAGTTTGGACCTGACAGGGTCGGATACGCAGTATTTT
V gene: TRBV28; J gene: TRBJ1-5; D gene: -; clone size: -; CDR3 protein: CASSSLEGDQPQHF; CDR3 DNA: TGTGCCAGCAGTTCCCTCGAGGGGGATCAGCCCCAGCATTTT
V gene: TRBV19; J gene: TRBJ1-1; D gene: TRBD1; clone size: -; CDR3 protein: CASRQGGSTEAFF; CDR3 DNA: TGTGCCAGTAGACAGGGGGGGAGCACTGAAGCTTTCTTT
V gene: TRBV9; J gene: TRBJ2-4; D gene: -; clone size: -; CDR3 protein: CASSVGGGTADAKNIQYF; CDR3 DNA: TGTGCCAGCAGCGTAGGGGGCGGGACAGCAGACGCCAAAAACATTCAGTACTTC
V gene: TRBV6-5; J gene: TRBJ2-2; D gene: TRBD2; clone size: once; CDR3 protein: CASSIAGVSTGELFF; CDR3 DNA: TGTGCCAGCAGTATAGCGGGAGTATCTACCGGGGAGCTGTTTTTT
V gene: TRBV11-2; J gene: TRBJ1-4; D gene: -; clone size: -; CDR3 protein: CASSLNLPGTNEKLFF; CDR3 DNA: TGTGCCAGCAGCTTAAATCTGCCCGGGACTAATGAAAAACTGTTTTTT
V gene: TRBV27; J gene: TRBJ1-2; D gene: -; clone size: -; CDR3 protein: CASSFGENYGYTF; CDR3 DNA: TGTGCCAGCAGTTTCGGAGAGAACTATGGCTACACCTTC